The entry that follows covers one T cell receptor beta chain sequence. The antigen remains unidentified. This entry is derived from a study of breast tumors, draining lymph nodes, adjacent tissues. Points from the study as a whole: Most tumor T cells seemingly derive from lymph node, then expand in tumor. Tumor TCR diversity was below lymph nodes but above nontumor tissue. Data only fit, rather than demonstrated, lymph node origin of most tumor T cells. Luminal-like breast cancer showed significantly higher tumor–nontumor repertoire similarity than basal-like.

One entry per CDR3 protein results from TCRdb running MiXCR on the multiplex PCR reads. The table lists roughly 130,000 distinct CDR3 sequences, 32% of them singletons. The CDR3 extends over 14 amino acids. V lost 6 bases, J lost 1 base, and 13 bases lay in between. The germline CDR1 and CDR2 sequences are SQVTM and ANQGSEA. Samples came from axillary lymph nodes draining the breast cancer. The sequenced material came from axillary lymph node tissue. The rearrangement joins TRBV29-1 to TRBJ2-1; possible D gene TRBD1, 5 bases. This clonotype originated in a female donor with breast cancer. Some clones in this sample may be carry-over from other donors' samples. CDR3 nucleotides: TGCAGCGTAGTGGGGCCAGTTTCCTACAATGAGCAGTTCTTC. Amino acids: CSVVGPVSYNEQFF.